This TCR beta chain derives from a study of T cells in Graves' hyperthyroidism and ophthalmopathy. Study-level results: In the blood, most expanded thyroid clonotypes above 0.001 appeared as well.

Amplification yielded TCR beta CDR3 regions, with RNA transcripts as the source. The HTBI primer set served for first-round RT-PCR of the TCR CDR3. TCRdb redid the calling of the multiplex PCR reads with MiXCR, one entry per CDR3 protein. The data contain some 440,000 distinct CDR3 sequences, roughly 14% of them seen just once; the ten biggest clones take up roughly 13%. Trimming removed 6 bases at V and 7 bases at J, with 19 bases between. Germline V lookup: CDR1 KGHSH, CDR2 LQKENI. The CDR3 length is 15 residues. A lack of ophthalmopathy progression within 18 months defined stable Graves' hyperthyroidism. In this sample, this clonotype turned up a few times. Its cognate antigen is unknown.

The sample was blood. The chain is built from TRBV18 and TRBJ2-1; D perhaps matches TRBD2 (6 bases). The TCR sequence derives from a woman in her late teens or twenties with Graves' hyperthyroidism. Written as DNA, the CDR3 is TGTGCCAGCTCGTCTCTAGCGAGGGGACCGAATGAGCAGTTCTTC. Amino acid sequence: CASSSLARGPNEQFF. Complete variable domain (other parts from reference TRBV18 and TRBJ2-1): NAGVMQNPRHLVRRRGQEARLRCSPMKGHSHVYWYRQLPEEGLKFMVYLQKENIIDESGMPKERFSAEFPKEGPSILRIQQVVRGDSAAYFCASSSLARGPNEQFFGPGTRLTVL.